The 18 T cell receptor beta chains presented below share a single source sample, sequenced in a study of T cell changes during pregnancy in multiple sclerosis. Profiled with immunoSEQ multiplex PCR; TCRdb holds only in-frame clones, not every one. The sample consists of roughly 32,000 clones, around 89% of them appearing once. The sequences come from CD8+ T cells from peripheral blood mononuclear cells, collected in the third trimester of pregnancy. Source of these receptors: a female donor with multiple sclerosis, enrolled in a pregnancy study.

This chain connects TRBV9 to TRBJ2-5, with 10 bases lining up with TRBD2. CDR3 length: 16 amino acids. With V trimmed by 1 base and J by 4 bases, 7 bases remained unmatched. Germline V gene sequence: CDR1 SGDLS, CDR2 YYNGEE. This chain's CDR3 is CASSVIISGRAETQYF. The CDR3 DNA reads TGTGCCAGCAGCGTAATAATCAGCGGGAGGGCAGAGACCCAGTACTTC.

This rearrangement joins TRBV11-2 to TRBJ2-7; perhaps TRBD2 as D (6 bases). The CDR3 runs 14 residues. CDR1 is SGHAT and CDR2 is FQNNGV in the germline V gene. V was clipped by 1 base and J by 3 bases, with 10 bases between them. CDR3 region: CASSLGLVGYEQYF. CDR3 in DNA: TGTGCCAGCAGCTTAGGACTAGTTGGCTACGAGCAGTACTTC.

This chain links TRBV16 with TRBJ2-7; no clear D. The V end lost 1 base, the J end lost 4 bases, and 5 bases lay between the germline ends. Looked up from germline, CDR1 is KGHSY and CDR2 is FQNENV. The CDR3 extends over 12 amino acids. CDR3 DNA: TGTGCCAGCAGCCAATACAGATACGAGCAGTACTTC. Protein product: CASSQYRYEQYF.

This sequence joins TRBV19 and TRBJ2-7, with unresolved D. The germline V gene has CDR1 LNHDA and CDR2 SQIVND (reference sequence). Deletions cut 1 base from V and 2 bases from J, with 12 bases between. This CDR3 spans 15 amino acids. The CDR3: CASSIGLVGTYEQYF. The CDR3 nucleotides read TGTGCCAGTAGTATAGGGCTAGTAGGAACCTACGAGCAGTACTTC.

The V call is TRBV5-1, the J call TRBJ2-1, with 9 bases fitting TRBD2. Germline assignment: CDR1 SGHRS and CDR2 YFSETQ. With 5 bases clipped from V and 9 bases from J, the junction kept 12 bases outside the gene matches. The CDR3 runs 15 residues. This CDR3 reads CASSFLGGRVGEQFF. The CDR3 nucleotides read TGCGCCAGCAGTTTCCTTGGCGGGAGGGTGGGTGAGCAGTTCTTC.

J is TRBJ2-7 and V is TRBV28; TRBD2 agrees at 12 bases. This CDR3 contains 15 residues. V was pared by 6 bases and J by 2 bases, with 5 bases of the junction left unmatched. Germline V gene data show CDR1 as MDHEN and CDR2 as SYDVKM. The chain's CDR3 is CASSRTSGNPYEQYF. The CDR3 bases are TGTGCCAGCAGCCGGACTAGCGGGAACCCCTACGAGCAGTACTTC.

The rearrangement uses TRBV28 and TRBJ1-5; D is ambiguous. Germline loops: CDR1 MDHEN, CDR2 SYDVKM. Trimming took off 5 bases at V and 0 bases at J, with 8 bases between the two ends. CDR3 size: 14 residues. The CDR3: CASSPNFSNQPQHF. The CDR3 nucleotides read TGTGCCAGCAGTCCCAACTTTAGCAATCAGCCCCAGCATTTT.

CDR3 loop: CASSSPLAGQYNEQFF. CDR3 coding DNA: TGTGCCAGCAGTTCCCCACTAGCGGGCCAATACAATGAGCAGTTCTTC. This chain uses TRBV28 with TRBJ2-1, with 9 bases identical to TRBD2. The germline V gene has CDR1 MDHEN and CDR2 SYDVKM. This CDR3 contains 16 residues. With V trimmed by 4 bases and J by 4 bases, 8 bases remained unmatched.

The chain has TRBV7-2 and TRBJ2-5; the match to TRBD2 covers 7 bases. The CDR3 is 13 amino acids. Looked up from germline, CDR1 is SGHTA and CDR2 is FQGNSA. Trimming cost V 1 base and J 5 bases; bases outside gene matches: 1. The CDR3 spells CASSLVGGETQYF. In DNA, the CDR3 is TGTGCCAGCAGCTTAGTGGGGGGGGAGACCCAGTACTTC.

The chain uses TRBV7-9 and TRBJ2-1; 7 positions match TRBD2. Per germline, CDR1 SEHNR and CDR2 FQNEAQ (reference sequence). V lost 0 bases to trimming and J lost 6 bases; unmatched junction nucleotides: 2. The CDR3 runs 14 residues. CDR3 in amino acids: CASSLAGGSNEQFF. The CDR3, as DNA: TGTGCCAGCAGCTTAGCGGGAGGGTCCAATGAGCAGTTCTTC.

The chain has TRBV7-2 and TRBJ1-1; no reliable D call. From germline, CDR1 is SGHTA and CDR2 FQGNSA. This CDR3 region has 15 residues. V dropped 2 bases and J dropped 2 bases, with 12 bases sitting between them. CDR3 in DNA: TGTGCCAGCAGCTTATACGACGGACTTAACACTGAAGCTTTCTTT. It yields the protein CASSLYDGLNTEAFF.

CDR3 sequence: CASSEAASSYEQFF. CDR3 in DNA: TGTGCCAGCAGTGAAGCGGCCTCTTCGTATGAGCAGTTCTTC. The chain carries TRBV6-1 and TRBJ2-1; D remains unclear. This CDR3 is built from 14 residues. Trimming took off 0 bases at V and 8 bases at J, with 11 bases between the two ends. Germline CDR1 is MNHNS and CDR2 is SASEGT.

As regards this clone: The germline gene is not matched at one end of the junction; a read error may be the cause. The genes are TRBV28 and TRBJ1-3; D not certain. Germline assignment: CDR1 MDHEN and CDR2 SYDVKM. The length of the CDR3 is 13 residues. The CDR3 region has the DNA TGTGCCAGCAGTTTGTCCCCTAGTAATACACCCATCTTT. It specifies CASSLSPSNTPIF.

This chain links TRBV6-1 with TRBJ1-1, with a tentative D call TRBD1 (5 bases). The V end was cut by 6 bases, the J end by 1 base, with 15 bases between. This CDR3 comprises 15 residues. Germline V gene lookup returns CDR1 MNHNS and CDR2 SASEGT. This chain's CDR3 is CASRGGWRANTEAFF. DNA for the CDR3: TGTGCCAGCAGGGGGGGGTGGAGGGCGAACACTGAAGCTTTCTTT.

V usage is TRBV2 and J usage is TRBJ2-5, with TRBD2 as a possible D gene (5 bases). Germline V gives CDR1 SNHLY, CDR2 FYNNEI. The CDR3 runs to 14 residues. Trimming removed 3 bases at V and 4 bases at J, with 12 bases between. The chain's CDR3 is CASSEPGTLETQYF. CDR3 coding DNA: TGTGCCAGCAGTGAGCCGGGAACCTTAGAGACCCAGTACTTC.

The chain combines TRBV27 with TRBJ1-6; a weak D match, TRBD1 (6 bases). V dropped 6 bases and J dropped 0 bases, with 18 bases sitting between them. This CDR3 has 18 residues. Germline CDR1 MNHEY, CDR2 SMNVEV (reference sequence). CDR3 residues: CASSPNSGESSYNSPLHF. As DNA, the CDR3 is TGTGCCAGCAGCCCTAACTCAGGGGAGAGCTCCTATAATTCACCCCTCCACTTT.

This clone was observed once. The V call is TRBV10-3, the J call TRBJ2-3, with D tentatively TRBD2 (6 bases). Per germline, CDR1 ENHRY and CDR2 SYGVKD. CDR3 length equals 13 residues. The V end was cut by 8 bases, the J end by 2 bases, with 11 bases between. CDR3 sequence: CAIRLANTDTQYF. DNA for the CDR3: TGTGCCATCCGGCTAGCGAACACAGATACGCAGTATTTT.

The chain couples TRBV10-2 to TRBJ2-2; a weak D match, TRBD2 (5 bases). Looked up from germline, CDR1 is WSHSY and CDR2 is SAAADI. The length of the CDR3 is 12 residues. Trimming removed 7 bases at V and 6 bases at J, with 9 bases between. CDR3 nucleotides: TGCGCCAGCACTAGCTACCCCGGGGAGCTGTTTTTT. Its translation is CASTSYPGELFF.